This T cell receptor beta chain is from a study of T cell changes during pregnancy in multiple sclerosis. Using immunoSEQ multiplex PCR, the repertoire was profiled, and TCRdb retains in-frame clones only, with some absent. The repertoire holds approximately 40,000 clones, with roughly 90% as singletons. The junction had 1 base not matched to a gene; V was cut back by 4 bases and J by 2 bases. Germline loops: CDR1 MNHEY, CDR2 SVGAGI. CDR3 length equals 14 residues. This TCR was recovered from a female donor with multiple sclerosis, enrolled in a pregnancy study. Source: CD8+ T cells from peripheral blood mononuclear cells, taken in the third trimester of pregnancy. The chain employs TRBV6-5 and TRBJ2-7; TRBD1 matches at 11 bases. The chain's CDR3 is CASSLGQGAYEQYF. Written as DNA, the CDR3 is TGTGCCAGCAGTTTGGGACAGGGGGCCTACGAGCAGTACTTC.